A single sample is the source of the 32 T cell receptor beta chains below, sequenced in a study of low-dose radiotherapy and immunotherapy resistance in tumors. The time point: before trial treatment. Alpha and beta chains were covered, as first-strand cDNA relied on TRAV- and TRBV-specific primers. With a V-primer adapter and a constant-region primer, TCRs were amplified for about 20 PCR cycles. TCRdb re-derived calls from the reads in MiXCR, one entry per CDR3 protein. The repertoire consists of tens of thousands of distinct CDR3 sequences, with 18% occurring once and the leading ten covering approximately 2.8%. Sequencing was performed on PBMCs, taken before treatment. Receptors were obtained from a male donor with prostate cancer.

There are many counts of this clonotype. The V gene is TRBV3-1, the J gene TRBJ2-5; D gene uncertain. The germline V gene encodes CDR1 LGHDT and CDR2 YNNKEL (reference sequence). The CDR3 runs to 13 residues. Deletions cut 0 bases from V and 13 bases from J, with 15 bases between. CDR3 region: CASSQDPVSSPYF. The CDR3 DNA follows: TGTGCCAGCAGCCAAGATCCAGTCTCCTCGCCGTACTTC.

This clonotype was observed a few times. This rearrangement joins TRBV9 to TRBJ2-5, with 8 bases lining up with TRBD2. The V gene's germline CDR1 is SGDLS and CDR2 YYNGEE. Trimming removed 4 bases from V and 5 bases from J; junction bases left unmatched: 10. The CDR3 length is 15 residues. The CDR3 is CASSTPGTSSETQYF. The CDR3 coding sequence is TGTGCCAGCAGCACACCCGGGACTAGTTCGGAGACCCAGTACTTC.

This clonotype has ten or more counts. V usage is TRBV7-2 and J usage is TRBJ1-3; no clear D gene. The V end lost 5 bases, the J end lost 0 bases, and 11 bases lay between the germline ends. This CDR3 is 15 amino acids long. Germline-derived CDR1 and CDR2 are SGHTA and FQGNSA. Written as DNA, the CDR3 is TGTGCCAGCAGCGGAGTTTGGAGCTCTGGAAACACCATATATTTT. Its translation: CASSGVWSSGNTIYF.

This clonotype was seen many times. This chain connects TRBV6-5 to TRBJ1-2; TRBD1 aligns across 8 bases. The junction had 7 bases not matched to a gene; V was cut back by 0 bases and J by 7 bases. The CDR3 covers 15 residues. Germline assignment: CDR1 MNHEY and CDR2 SVGAGI. CDR3 loop: CASSYSFGQGIGYTF. DNA of the CDR3: TGTGCCAGCAGTTACTCGTTTGGACAGGGTATTGGCTACACCTTC.

This clonotype was counted many times. Here the CDR3 DNA reads TGTGCCAGCAGCACTTCGGCATTTGTGTATGAGCAGTTCTTC. This codes for CASSTSAFVYEQFF. The V and J genes are TRBV25-1 and TRBJ2-1; D not resolved. Germline V lookup: CDR1 MGHDK, CDR2 SYGVNS. V lost 6 bases to trimming and J lost 8 bases, with 17 bases between them. This CDR3 region has 14 residues.

The chain links TRBV6-1 to TRBJ2-7, with 7 bases matching TRBD1. CDR3 size: 14 residues. V dropped 6 bases and J dropped 5; count of bases not matched to a gene: 10. The germline V gene has CDR1 MNHNS and CDR2 SASEGT. CDR3 coding DNA: TGTGCCAGCAGCGAGGTGACAGGGAGCCACGAGCAGTACTTC. This translates into CASSEVTGSHEQYF.

This clonotype was seen repeatedly, ten times or more. The V gene is TRBV6-4, the J gene TRBJ2-2; TRBD1 matches 7 bases. J lost 3 bases, V lost 9 bases, and 10 bases had no gene match. The V gene's germline CDR1 is MRHNA and CDR2 SNTAGT. This CDR3 is 15 amino acids long. Here the CDR3 DNA reads TGTGCCAGTTCCCCGACAGGGACGGACACCGGGGAGCTGTTTTTT. This translates into CASSPTGTDTGELFF.

As DNA, the CDR3 is TGCGCCAGCAGCCAACTTAATCCAGAGACCCAGTACTTC. It specifies CASSQLNPETQYF. J is TRBJ2-5 and V is TRBV4-1; D is unresolved. The CDR3 has 13 residues. CDR1 MGHRA and CDR2 YSYEKL come from the germline V gene. Trimming stripped 2 bases from V and 4 bases from J, with 8 bases between.

The table lists this clonotype with many counts. This chain links TRBV10-2 with TRBJ1-4, with TRBD1 matching 7 bases. CDR1 is WSHSY and CDR2 is SAAADI in the germline V gene. V lost 1 base and J lost 8; bases outside the gene matches: 4. The CDR3 runs to 14 residues. In nucleotides, the CDR3 is TGCGCCAGCAGTGAGTACGGGACAGCCGAAAAACTGTTTTTT. It codes for CASSEYGTAEKLFF.

This clonotype was recorded many times. J is TRBJ2-2 and V is TRBV6-2 or TRBV6-3, with 7 bases aligning to TRBD1. Germline trimming cut 8 bases from V and 7 bases from J; bases unmatched to any gene: 4. The CDR3 has 12 amino acids. Germline lookup yields CDR1 MNHEY and CDR2 SVGEGT. CDR3 sequence (DNA): TGTGCCAGCGGACAGGCGGTCGGGGAGCTGTTTTTT. Protein product: CASGQAVGELFF.

This clonotype appeared many times. In nucleotides, the CDR3 is TGTGCCAGCAGCAGCCGACAGTACAATTCACCCCTCCACTTT. Its protein product is CASSSRQYNSPLHF. The gene calls are TRBV5-5 and TRBJ1-6; possible D gene TRBD1, 5 bases. The V end was cut by 4 bases, the J end by 7 bases, with 12 bases between. This CDR3 comprises 14 residues. Germline CDR1 reads SGHKS; CDR2 reads YYEKEE (reference sequence).

The sample holds many counts of this clonotype. V gene TRBV6-5 combines with J gene TRBJ2-3; 9 bases map to TRBD2. The trim removed 6 bases at V and 4 bases at J, leaving 11 bases unmatched. Germline CDR1 MNHEY, CDR2 SVGAGI. This CDR3 has 16 amino acids. The CDR3 sequence is CASREGAGGNADTQYF. The DNA of the CDR3 is TGTGCCAGCAGAGAAGGAGCGGGGGGAAACGCAGATACGCAGTATTTT.

Details on this clonotype: A read error is the likely source, as a far larger clone sits one nucleotide away. V usage is TRBV13 and J usage is TRBJ2-1; D unresolved. This CDR3 comprises 12 residues. The germline V gene has CDR1 PRHDT and CDR2 FYEKMQ (reference sequence). V lost 5 bases to trimming and J lost 13 bases, with 15 bases between them. The CDR3 sequence: CASSTYQETQFF. CDR3 sequence (DNA): TGTGCCAGCAGCACATATCAAGAGACCCAGTTCTTC. The full variable domain, its missing parts supplied by reference TRBV13 and TRBJ2-1, is AAGVIQSPRHLIKEKRETATLKCYPIPRHDTVYWYQQGPGQDPQFLISFYEKMQSDKGSIPDRFSAQQFSDYHSELNMSSLELGDSALYFCASSTYQETQFFGPGTRLTVL.

This clonotype was counted many times. The chain employs TRBV27 and TRBJ2-1, with D perhaps matching TRBD1 (5 bases). The germline V and J ends were trimmed by 2 bases and 7 bases, with 15 bases remaining between them. CDR1 is MNHEY, CDR2 SMNVEV, per germline (reference sequence). The CDR3 extends over 15 amino acids. Written as DNA, the CDR3 is TGTGCCAGCAGTTTACTCCAGGGTATAACAAATGAGCAGTTCTTC. Protein sequence: CASSLLQGITNEQFF.

Concerning this clonotype itself: A far larger clone is one nucleotide away, so this likely arose from a read error. The chain employs TRBV9 and TRBJ2-5; D gene unclear. Looked up from germline, CDR1 is SGDLS and CDR2 is YYNGEE. This CDR3 comprises 12 residues. V lost 3 bases and J lost 11, with 14 bases in between. This CDR3 reads CASSGGLDEQYF. The CDR3 nucleotides read TGTGCCAGCAGCGGGGGATTGGATGAGCAGTACTTC.

As to this clonotype: No conserved phenylalanine or tryptophan ends this CDR3, so it is likely a read error. This rearrangement joins TRBV30 to TRBJ2-7; 8 bases match TRBD1. Trimming took 4 bases from V and 3 from J; bases not matched to a gene: 5. The CDR3 sequence is 13 residues long. CDR1 GTSNPN and CDR2 SVGIG come from the germline V gene (reference sequence). This CDR3 is CAWTGTGIYEQYS. DNA for the CDR3: TGTGCCTGGACCGGGACAGGTATCTACGAGCAGTACTCC.

This clonotype has just one count. This is likely an artifact of a read error, given a far larger clone one base away. V and J are TRBV12-3 or TRBV12-4 and TRBJ2-1, with 10 bases matching TRBD2. This CDR3 region has 17 residues. Trimming took 2 bases from V and 13 from J; bases not matched to a gene: 17. In DNA form, the CDR3 reads TGTGCCAGCAGTTTAAGCGGGGGGGCCGGCGCCCAAGAGACCCAGTTCTTC. Protein: CASSLSGGAGAQETQFF.

This clonotype was seen at least ten times. The J gene is TRBJ2-7, the V gene TRBV7-2, with 9 bases that match TRBD1. The CDR3 contains 15 residues. V was pared by 7 bases and J by 5 bases, with 12 bases of the junction left unmatched. Per the germline V gene, CDR1 is SGHTA and CDR2 is FQGNSA. The CDR3 loop is CASNPAGTGFHEQYF. Here the CDR3 DNA reads TGTGCCAGCAATCCCGCCGGGACAGGGTTCCACGAGCAGTACTTC.

This clonotype was seen repeatedly, ten times or more. The chain couples TRBV12-3 or TRBV12-4 to TRBJ2-7; 9 bases are shared with TRBD1. J lost 5 bases, V lost 3 bases, and 5 bases had no gene match. This CDR3 comprises 14 residues. CDR3: CASSFGQGYNEQYF. The CDR3 bases are TGTGCCAGCAGTTTTGGACAGGGGTACAACGAGCAGTACTTC.

Many counts were recorded for this clonotype. This chain connects TRBV2 to TRBJ2-2; possibly TRBD2 for D (6 bases). CDR1 and CDR2 from the germline V gene are SNHLY and FYNNEI. CDR3 length equals 18 residues. V was clipped by 3 bases and J by 3 bases, with 20 bases between them. The CDR3 protein is CASSEGEAGNIHTGELFF. Here the CDR3 DNA reads TGTGCCAGCAGTGAGGGGGAGGCAGGGAATATCCACACCGGGGAGCTGTTTTTT.

V gene TRBV6-5 combines with J gene TRBJ2-1; D is perhaps TRBD1 or TRBD2 (5 bases each). Germline CDR1 and CDR2: MNHEY and SVGAGI. This CDR3 region has 13 residues. The germline V and J ends were trimmed by 6 bases and 8 bases, with 14 bases remaining between them. Here the CDR3 DNA reads TGTGCCAGCAGCGGAGACTTGGGGGATGAGCAGTTCTTC. It specifies CASSGDLGDEQFF.

This clonotype was observed at least ten times. This chain connects TRBV6-5 to TRBJ1-4; tentative D call: TRBD1 (5 bases). This CDR3 region has 14 residues. Trimming left V 6 bases short and J 3 bases short, with 11 bases between. Looked up from germline, CDR1 is MNHEY and CDR2 is SVGAGI. The CDR3 nucleotides are TGTGCCAGCAGGACCGGGACGGCTAATGAAAAACTGTTTTTT. This gives the protein CASRTGTANEKLFF.

This clonotype was seen ten or more times. The gene calls are TRBV5-4 and TRBJ2-7; TRBD1 matches 7 bases. J gave up 4 bases and V 4 bases, and 14 bases lay outside the gene matches. CDR3 length equals 16 residues. Germline V lookup: CDR1 SGHNT, CDR2 YYREEE (reference sequence). The DNA for the CDR3 is TGTGCCAGCAGCCGTGGGACAGCCGATTTCATTTACGAGCAGTACTTC. Protein product: CASSRGTADFIYEQYF.

In this sample, this clonotype turned up many times. The rearrangement links TRBV20-1 to TRBJ2-5; TRBD2 matches 10 bases. This CDR3 has 13 amino acids. Germline V gene data show CDR1 as DFQATT and CDR2 as SNEGSKA (reference sequence). V shed 5 bases and J 3 bases; nucleotides not matched to a gene: 3. CDR3 coding DNA: TGCAGTGCTTTCGGGACTAGCGAAGAGACCCAGTACTTC. Encoded protein: CSAFGTSEETQYF.

Concerning this clonotype itself: Only one base separates this from a far larger clonotype, so it likely reflects a read error. This chain links TRBV7-9 with TRBJ2-1; 8 bases line up with TRBD2. The germline V gene encodes CDR1 SEHNR and CDR2 FQNEAQ (reference sequence). V was clipped by 8 bases and J by 10 bases; unmatched bases: 16. The CDR3 contains 15 residues. The CDR3 region has the DNA TGTGCCAGCTCCCCCGGGAGCGGGGGAGGGTACGAGCAGTTCTTC. The encoded protein is CASSPGSGGGYEQFF.

Many counts were recorded for this clonotype. The chain employs TRBV29-1 and TRBJ2-7; D call uncertain. The CDR3 has 11 residues. Trimming stripped 5 bases from V and 0 bases from J, with 5 bases between. CDR1 and CDR2 from the germline V gene are SQVTM and ANQGSEA. The CDR3 here is CSVKGSYEQYF. The CDR3 DNA reads TGCAGCGTTAAAGGCTCCTACGAGCAGTACTTC.

This clonotype was recorded at least ten times. V gene TRBV19 combines with J gene TRBJ2-5, with TRBD2 as a possible D gene (6 bases). V was cut by 7 bases and J by 5 bases, with 17 bases left in between. Germline CDR1 and CDR2: LNHDA and SQIVND (reference sequence). The CDR3 covers 14 residues. CDR3 in amino acids: CASNGGFLGETQYF. CDR3 DNA: TGTGCCAGTAATGGGGGGTTCCTGGGGGAGACCCAGTACTTC.

At least ten counts were recorded for this clonotype. One end of the junction fails to match germline, which may point to a read error. The gene calls are TRBV7-4 and TRBJ2-5; D is unclear. The V gene's germline CDR1 is SGHVT and CDR2 SQSDAQ. CDR3 length: 17 residues. The CDR3 protein is CASTLDCSEIADKTQYF. The CDR3 bases are TGTGCCAGCACCTTAGATTGTTCCGAAATAGCCGATAAGACCCAGTACTTC.

Ten or more counts support this clonotype. V is TRBV4-1 and J is TRBJ1-2; D possibly corresponds to TRBD1 (5 bases). The V gene lost 2 bases and the J gene lost 4 bases, with 14 bases spanning the gap. This CDR3 is built from 15 residues. CDR1 and CDR2 from the germline V gene are MGHRA and YSYEKL. The CDR3 sequence: CASSQSGRGGYGYTF. Written as DNA, the CDR3 is TGCGCCAGCAGCCAATCGGGAAGGGGAGGCTATGGCTACACCTTC.

In this sample, this clonotype turned up many times. The J gene is TRBJ2-7, the V gene TRBV7-3; D possibly corresponds to TRBD1 (6 bases). Germline V gene lookup returns CDR1 SGHTA and CDR2 FQGTGA. The V gene lost 5 bases and the J gene lost 7 bases, with 18 bases spanning the gap. The CDR3 is 14 amino acids. CDR3: CASSPTGWGEEQYF. In DNA, the CDR3 is TGTGCCAGCAGCCCGACAGGATGGGGTGAAGAGCAGTACTTC.

This clonotype was counted many times. The chain combines TRBV14 with TRBJ1-2; possibly TRBD1 for D (5 bases). CDR3 length: 15 amino acids. Germline V gene data show CDR1 as SGHDN and CDR2 as FVKESK. Trimming pared 0 bases from V and 4 bases from J, leaving 12 bases between. DNA for the CDR3: TGTGCCAGCAGCCAAGAAAGGGGAGCAAGCTATGGCTACACCTTC. Protein product: CASSQERGASYGYTF.

This clonotype has at least ten counts. V and J are TRBV20-1 and TRBJ2-5; a possible D gene is TRBD2 (6 bases). This CDR3 region has 15 residues. Trimming left V 0 bases short and J 2 bases short, with 13 bases between. Germline V CDR1 and CDR2: DFQATT, SNEGSKA (reference sequence). The chain's CDR3 is CSARDEGAGQETQYF. The CDR3 DNA sequence: TGCAGTGCTAGAGATGAAGGAGCGGGTCAAGAGACCCAGTACTTC.